This T cell receptor (beta chain) emerged from a study of shared clonotypes between healthy human individuals. Whole-study context: The study enrolled a couple of women and a few men aged 18 to 49.

This clone was seen only once. Several immunoSEQ 96-well plates shared each subset's DNA, each plate a replicate. Ten immunoSEQ deep assay plates held the unsorted PBMC DNA. Sequencing was performed with immunoSEQ multiplex PCR; in TCRdb, only in-frame clones are kept and a portion is missing. This sample has some 470,000 clones; around 78% occur once, and the top ten carry 10% to 15%. The CDR3 contains 14 residues. The V end was cut by 3 bases, the J end by 0 bases, with 8 bases between. CDR1 is LNHDA, CDR2 SQIVND, per germline (reference sequence). The TCR sequence derives from a woman in her 40s in good health. Some clones in this sample may be carry-over from other donors' samples. The chain employs TRBV19 and TRBJ1-2; no clear D gene. Sequencing was carried out using PBMCs. The CDR3 is CASSIAGANYGYTF. In DNA, the CDR3 is TGTGCCAGTAGTATTGCGGGAGCTAACTATGGCTACACCTTC.